This T cell receptor beta chain was sequenced for a study of cytotoxic CD8 clonotypes in ibrutinib-treated CLL. With regard to this clone: Its specificity is unknown.

Depth targeted 1 in 200,000 to 1 in 1 million T cells, averaging approximately 10x coverage per clonotype. Sequencing was performed with immunoSEQ multiplex PCR; in TCRdb, only in-frame clones are kept and a portion is missing. Here the sample spans more than 85,000 clones, roughly four fifths being singletons. Study-wide results and caveats: With treatment, public clonotypes, which were uncommon, either contracted or remained stable.

Frozen-stored PBMCs produced approximately 2 micrograms of genomic DNA for TCR beta libraries. The CDR3 runs to 16 residues. The germline gives CDR1 SGHTA, CDR2 FQGNSA. Trimming removed 1 base from V and 6 bases from J; junction bases left unmatched: 9. The receptor's source is a human donor with chronic lymphocytic leukemia. The sample here was PBMCs, taken after 24 months of ibrutinib treatment. V and J are TRBV7-2 and TRBJ2-1, with TRBD2 matching over 7 bases. This CDR3 is CASSLVVWEGRNEQFF. CDR3 coding DNA: TGTGCCAGCAGCTTAGTAGTGTGGGAGGGCCGCAATGAGCAGTTCTTC. Drawing the rest from reference TRBV7-2 and TRBJ2-1, the complete variable domain is GAGVSQSPSNKVTEKGKDVELRCDPISGHTALYWYRQSLGQGLEFLIYFQGNSAPDKSGLPSDRFSAERTGGSVSTLTIQRTQQEDSAVYLCASSLVVWEGRNEQFFGPGTRLTVL.